These T cell receptor beta chains were read from a single sample in a study of regulatory T cells in long-lasting Graves disease. TCRdb called the multiplex PCR reads again in MiXCR, with one record for every CDR3 protein. The sample records about 440,000 distinct CDR3 sequences, roughly 15% being singletons. These records were also assigned to another study, of T cells in Graves' hyperthyroidism and ophthalmopathy.

The input for sequencing was peripheral blood mononuclear cells (PBMCs), taken at new diagnosis, from a patient treated with antithyroid drugs. These receptors all stem from a woman younger than 45 with Graves disease. The CDR3 runs from the conserved cysteine through the conserved F or W. D genes are given only for firm matches. Expanded clones get a size class; other rows say once, few or many, or leave the size out.

d_call: -
v_call: TRBV28
j_call: TRBJ2-4
clone_size: many
cdr3_aa: CASSPFRASGTKNIQYF
cdr3_nt: TGTGCCAGCAGTCCCTTCCGGGCCTCGGGGACCAAAAACATTCAGTACTTC

d_call: -
v_call: TRBV6-1
j_call: TRBJ2-7
clone_size: many
cdr3_aa: CASSSPGGRSQIGEQYF
cdr3_nt: TGTGCCAGCAGCTCCCCCGGCGGGCGCAGTCAAATTGGCGAGCAGTACTTC

d_call: -
v_call: TRBV12-3/TRBV12-4
j_call: TRBJ1-2
clone_size: -
cdr3_aa: CASSLLSAGYTF
cdr3_nt: TGTGCCAGCAGTTTATTAAGTGCCGGCTACACCTTC

d_call: -
v_call: TRBV7-9
j_call: TRBJ2-1
clone_size: few
cdr3_aa: CASSTQTNEQFF
cdr3_nt: TGTGCCAGCAGCACCCAAACAAATGAGCAGTTCTTC

d_call: -
v_call: TRBV11-3
j_call: TRBJ2-1
clone_size: many
cdr3_aa: CASSLGSGLNEIQFF
cdr3_nt: TGTGCCAGCAGCTTAGGTTCTGGACTCAATGAAATACAGTTCTTC

d_call: -
v_call: TRBV9
j_call: TRBJ1-1
clone_size: many
cdr3_aa: CASSVDPVTTEAFF
cdr3_nt: TGTGCCAGCAGCGTAGACCCGGTGACCACTGAAGCTTTCTTT

d_call: -
v_call: TRBV24-1
j_call: TRBJ2-1
clone_size: many
cdr3_aa: CATSDRRGYNEQFF
cdr3_nt: TGTGCCACCAGTGACAGGAGGGGATACAATGAGCAGTTCTTC

d_call: TRBD2
v_call: TRBV24-1
j_call: TRBJ2-1
clone_size: few
cdr3_aa: CATSDRVAGGYGEQFF
cdr3_nt: TGTGCCACCAGTGATAGGGTAGCGGGCGGTTACGGTGAGCAGTTCTTC

d_call: -
v_call: TRBV4-1
j_call: TRBJ1-2
clone_size: -
cdr3_aa: CASSSTPTNYGYTF
cdr3_nt: TGCGCCAGCAGCTCAACCCCAACTAACTATGGCTACACCTTC

d_call: -
v_call: TRBV11-2
j_call: TRBJ2-1
clone_size: -
cdr3_aa: CASSLTVRPILDNEQFF
cdr3_nt: TGTGCCAGCAGCTTGACTGTCAGACCCATCCTAGACAATGAGCAGTTCTTC

d_call: TRBD2
v_call: TRBV12-3/TRBV12-4
j_call: TRBJ2-5
clone_size: many
cdr3_aa: CASSLAKGSGRDQETQYF
cdr3_nt: TGTGCCAGCAGTTTAGCGAAAGGAAGCGGGAGAGACCAAGAGACCCAGTACTTC

d_call: TRBD2
v_call: TRBV28
j_call: TRBJ2-1
clone_size: -
cdr3_aa: CASSVTSGNNEQFF
cdr3_nt: TGTGCCAGCAGTGTGACTAGCGGTAACAATGAGCAGTTCTTC

d_call: TRBD2
v_call: TRBV12-3/TRBV12-4
j_call: TRBJ2-7
clone_size: many
cdr3_aa: CASSLDLAAYEQYF
cdr3_nt: TGTGCCAGCAGTTTAGATCTAGCGGCTTACGAGCAGTACTTC

d_call: TRBD2
v_call: TRBV20-1
j_call: TRBJ2-1
clone_size: many
cdr3_aa: CSARLLRLAEGNEQFF
cdr3_nt: TGCAGTGCTAGACTCTTACGGCTAGCGGAAGGCAATGAGCAGTTCTTC

d_call: TRBD2
v_call: TRBV6-1
j_call: TRBJ2-3
clone_size: many
cdr3_aa: CASSQLATLTDTQYF
cdr3_nt: TGTGCCAGCAGCCAACTAGCGACCCTCACAGATACGCAGTATTTT

d_call: TRBD2
v_call: TRBV4-3
j_call: TRBJ2-3
clone_size: many
cdr3_aa: CASSQVPQREASRTDTQYF
cdr3_nt: TGCGCCAGCAGCCAAGTTCCTCAGCGGGAGGCCTCCCGCACAGATACGCAGTATTTT

d_call: -
v_call: TRBV20-1
j_call: TRBJ2-7
clone_size: many
cdr3_aa: CSARDTPNEQYF
cdr3_nt: TGCAGTGCTAGAGATACCCCTAACGAGCAGTACTTC